These 2 T cell receptor beta chains came from one sample sequenced in a study of Ad26.COV2.S vaccination and SARS-CoV-2 variants. TCRdb's table, derived via immunoSEQ multiplex PCR, lists solely in-frame clones and lacks some. The sample lists 300,000 to 400,000 clones, roughly nine tenths seen once, with 4.5% to 5.5% in the top ten. Treatment meaning: around 19 received Ad26.COV2.S at low or high dose, single or two shots; about 5 received placebo; per-sample allocation not given. Following the first vaccine or placebo injection, samples were taken on day 63. The material sequenced was peripheral blood, taken in a trial of Ad26.COV2.S vaccine versus placebo. The receptors come from a person aged 18-60 years who received the Ad26.COV2.S COVID-19 vaccine or a placebo.

The chain links TRBV27 to TRBJ2-3; tentatively, D is TRBD1 (6 bases). CDR1 and CDR2 from the germline V gene are MNHEY and SMNVEV (reference sequence). V shed 5 bases and J shed 0 bases, with 18 bases lying between them. CDR3 length: 17 residues. The chain's CDR3 is CASSIKSPGVSTDTQYF. The DNA of the CDR3 is TGTGCCAGCAGTATAAAATCCCCAGGGGTAAGCACAGATACGCAGTATTTT.

The chain couples TRBV15 to TRBJ1-4; the D is unclear. The germline V gene has CDR1 LNHNV and CDR2 YYDKDF (reference sequence). The CDR3 loop spans 13 amino acids. V lost 1 base and J lost 5, with 5 bases in between. The CDR3 DNA follows: TGTGCCACCAGCAGAGTGGCCAATGAAAAACTGTTTTTT. As protein: CATSRVANEKLFF.